The 25 T cell receptor beta chains reported below all come from one sample, sequenced in a study of T cell responses to AZD1222 COVID-19 vaccine. Sequenced by immunoSEQ multiplex PCR; TCRdb stores in-frame clones only, minus some. The table has 130,000 to 150,000 clones, approximately 91% seen once. This sample comprised peripheral blood, obtained 28 days after the second AZD1222 dose. The receptors were gathered from an adult who received the AZD1222 COVID-19 vaccine.

This chain uses TRBV2 with TRBJ1-4; D ambiguous. Trimming removed 5 bases at V and 8 bases at J, with 24 bases between. Germline CDR1 is SNHLY and CDR2 is FYNNEI. The CDR3 contains 17 residues. The DNA for the CDR3 is TGTGCCAGCAGTTTGTACTTAACTCGGGCTGAAGGGGAAAAACTGTTTTTT. Translation gives CASSLYLTRAEGEKLFF.

The chain recombines TRBV18 with TRBJ2-2; 8 positions agree with TRBD1. This CDR3 is 16 amino acids long. V trimming: 5 bases; J trimming: 6 bases; junction bases outside the gene matches: 11. Germline V gene sequence: CDR1 KGHSH, CDR2 LQKENI. CDR3 protein: CASSSGQEFRPGELFF. The CDR3 DNA is TGTGCCAGCTCATCGGGACAGGAATTCCGTCCCGGGGAGCTGTTTTTT.

The chain has TRBV11-3 and TRBJ1-5, with 8 bases aligning to TRBD1. The V segment lost 5 bases and the J segment 5 bases; nucleotides outside the gene matches: 11. The V gene's germline CDR1 is SGHNT and CDR2 YENEEA. The CDR3 is made up of 16 amino acids. Here the CDR3 reads CASSPPDRGPYQPQHF. The CDR3 DNA is TGTGCCAGCAGCCCCCCCGACAGGGGCCCCTATCAGCCCCAGCATTTT.

The rearrangement joins TRBV7-9 to TRBJ1-1; a possible D gene is TRBD1 (5 bases). V was cut by 4 bases and J by 1 base, with 10 bases left in between. Germline CDR1 and CDR2: SEHNR and FQNEAQ (reference sequence). This CDR3 contains 14 residues. The CDR3 region is CASSSRGPNTEAFF. CDR3 bases: TGTGCCAGCAGCTCCCGGGGCCCGAACACTGAAGCTTTCTTT.

This sequence joins TRBV3-1 (or the pseudogene TRBV3-2) and TRBJ2-1; TRBD2 aligns across 8 bases. Looked up from germline, CDR1 is LGHDT and CDR2 is YNNKEL (reference sequence). V lost 2 bases to trimming and J lost 9 bases; unmatched junction nucleotides: 12. This CDR3 has 16 amino acids. The DNA for the CDR3 is TGTGCCAGCAGCCAATTTTGGCGGGAGGTGGTGGGTGAGCAGTTCTTC. Encoded protein: CASSQFWREVVGEQFF.

This clone was picked up one time. V gene TRBV5-5 combines with J gene TRBJ1-3, with 8 bases identical to TRBD1. Germline values: CDR1 SGHKS, CDR2 YYEKEE (reference sequence). The junction had 7 bases not matched to a gene; V was cut back by 0 bases and J by 8 bases. CDR3 length equals 15 residues. The CDR3 is CASSLGTGIVYTIYF. CDR3 in DNA: TGTGCCAGCAGCTTGGGGACAGGGATTGTTTACACCATATATTTT.

The J gene is TRBJ1-6, the V gene TRBV30, with unresolved D. V was shortened by 5 bases and J by 5 bases, with 4 bases between the two germline ends. The length of the CDR3 is 11 residues. Germline values: CDR1 GTSNPN, CDR2 SVGIG (reference sequence). In nucleotides, the CDR3 is TGTGCCTGGGCGGATAATTCACCCCTCCACTTT. The encoded protein is CAWADNSPLHF.

The rearrangement links TRBV11-3 to TRBJ1-2, with 7 bases fitting TRBD1. CDR1 is SGHNT and CDR2 is YENEEA in the germline V gene. The CDR3 covers 13 residues. Losses at the gene ends were 3 bases for V and 7 bases for J; bases not matched to a gene: 5. CDR3 sequence: CASSFSQGLGYTF. CDR3 DNA: TGTGCCAGCAGCTTCTCACAGGGGCTTGGCTACACCTTC.

V gene TRBV6-5 combines with J gene TRBJ1-5; D call uncertain. The CDR3 consists of 13 residues. The germline V gene encodes CDR1 MNHEY and CDR2 SVGAGI. V lost 6 bases and J lost 0, with 6 bases in between. The CDR3 spells CASRLYSNQPQHF. CDR3 nucleotides: TGTGCCAGCAGGCTGTATAGCAATCAGCCCCAGCATTTT.

V and J are TRBV5-1 and TRBJ1-1, with D possibly TRBD1 on 6 matching bases. Germline values: CDR1 SGHRS, CDR2 YFSETQ. The CDR3 is 15 amino acids. V lost 9 bases and J 1 base, leaving 19 bases between the germline ends. The CDR3 DNA follows: TGCGCCACCTCCCCGACTGGGGGCGGGAACACTGAAGCTTTCTTT. Translation gives CATSPTGGGNTEAFF. The full variable domain, rest sourced from reference TRBV5-1 and TRBJ1-1, is KAGVTQTPRYLIKTRGQQVTLSCSPISGHRSVSWYQQTPGQGLQFLFEYFSETQRNKGNFPGRFSGRQFSNSRSEMNVSTLELGDSALYLCATSPTGGGNTEAFFGQGTRLTVV.

The V and J genes are TRBV7-2 and TRBJ2-7, with 8 bases matching TRBD1. Trimming took 1 base from V and 4 from J; bases not matched to a gene: 6. There are 15 residues in the CDR3. Germline V CDR1 and CDR2: SGHTA, FQGNSA. The CDR3 sequence: CASSLGWTGLYEQYF. The CDR3 region has the DNA TGTGCCAGCAGCTTAGGCTGGACAGGGCTGTACGAGCAGTACTTC.

In this sample, this clone turned up once. The chain employs TRBV18 and TRBJ1-3; D perhaps matches TRBD1 (6 bases). Trimming shortened V by 4 bases and J by 0 bases, and 16 bases separated the two germline ends. The CDR3 has 17 residues. CDR1 and CDR2 from the germline V gene are KGHSH and LQKENI. For the CDR3, the DNA is TGTGCCAGCTCACACTACCAACAGGGAAGCTCTGGAAACACCATATATTTT. Its protein product is CASSHYQQGSSGNTIYF.

The chain combines TRBV12-3 or TRBV12-4 with TRBJ2-7, with D perhaps being TRBD1 or TRBD2 (6 bases each). The germline V and J ends were trimmed by 3 bases and 8 bases, with 11 bases remaining between them. There are 12 residues in the CDR3. The CDR3 DNA is TGTGCCAGCAGTTTTCGGGGGCTCCAGCAGTACTTC. This translates into CASSFRGLQQYF.

This clone was seen only a few times. The V call is TRBV2, the J call TRBJ2-7, with D perhaps matching TRBD1 or TRBD2 (5 bases each). CDR3 length: 14 residues. Looked up from germline, CDR1 is SNHLY and CDR2 is FYNNEI. Trimming removed 8 bases at V and 7 bases at J, with 21 bases between. The CDR3 nucleotides are TGTGCCAGCCTATCTCCAGCGGCCGCAGGGGAGCAGTACTTC. It specifies CASLSPAAAGEQYF. Looking up the rest from reference TRBV2 and TRBJ2-7 gives the full variable domain: EPEVTQTPSHQVTQMGQEVILRCVPISNHLYFYWYRQILGQKVEFLVSFYNNEISEKSEIFDDQFSVERPDGSNFTLKIRSTKLEDSAMYFCASLSPAAAGEQYFGPGTRLTVT.

The chain links TRBV28 to TRBJ1-4, with a weak D call TRBD1 (6 bases). Germline V gene sequence: CDR1 MDHEN, CDR2 SYDVKM. Trimming stripped 5 bases from V and 7 bases from J, with 14 bases between. The CDR3 spans 14 residues. The CDR3 DNA reads as TGTGCCAGCAGTAGCCCAGGGGTTGGTGAAAAACTGTTTTTT. Translated: CASSSPGVGEKLFF.

The CDR3 sequence: CASSRRYQETQYF. The CDR3, as DNA: TGTGCCAGCAGCCGACGGTACCAAGAGACCCAGTACTTC. The rearrangement uses TRBV11-2 and TRBJ2-5, with D unresolved. V was pared by 5 bases and J by 0 bases, with 7 bases between. The CDR3 extends over 13 amino acids. The V gene's germline CDR1 is SGHAT and CDR2 FQNNGV.

The chain joins TRBV5-1 to TRBJ2-5; D unresolved. The germline V gene encodes CDR1 SGHRS and CDR2 YFSETQ. The CDR3 consists of 14 residues. V lost 0 bases to trimming and J lost 1 base, with 7 bases between them. In nucleotides, the CDR3 is TGCGCCAGCAGCTTGGGTCAGCTCCAAGAGACCCAGTACTTC. It codes for CASSLGQLQETQYF.

The rearrangement uses TRBV18 and TRBJ1-1; D is perhaps TRBD1 (5 bases). The germline V gene has CDR1 KGHSH and CDR2 LQKENI. The CDR3 covers 16 residues. Trimming removed 3 bases at V and 4 bases at J, with 18 bases between. The CDR3 DNA is TGTGCCAGCTCACCTTTCCAGGTTACGGGGACCACTGAAGCTTTCTTT. As protein: CASSPFQVTGTTEAFF.

The chain employs TRBV9 and TRBJ1-4, with 7 bases aligning to TRBD1. The CDR3 contains 16 residues. Trimming took 2 bases from V and 4 from J; bases not matched to a gene: 8. Germline CDR1 is SGDLS and CDR2 is YYNGEE. The CDR3 region has the DNA TGTGCCAGCAGCGTGGACCGGGACAGCTATAATGAAAAACTGTTTTTT. Amino acid sequence: CASSVDRDSYNEKLFF.

The CDR3 loop is CASSFESGTRGTQYF. The CDR3 DNA is TGTGCCAGTAGTTTCGAAAGCGGGACAAGGGGAACGCAGTATTTT. The chain uses TRBV19 and TRBJ2-3; perhaps TRBD2 as D (7 bases). Germline loops: CDR1 LNHDA, CDR2 SQIVND (reference sequence). The length of the CDR3 is 15 residues. Trimming shortened V by 5 bases and J by 9 bases, and 21 bases separated the two germline ends.

The V gene is TRBV18, the J gene TRBJ1-1, with 7 nucleotides matching TRBD1. Trimming at V came to 6 bases and at J to 0 bases, leaving 7 bases not matched to a gene. The germline gives CDR1 KGHSH, CDR2 LQKENI. The length of the CDR3 is 15 residues. The CDR3 DNA is TGTGCCAGCTCCCAAGACAGGGATTTGAACACTGAAGCTTTCTTT. It specifies CASSQDRDLNTEAFF.

This chain connects TRBV15 to TRBJ1-5; no definite D call. V lost 0 bases to trimming and J lost 0 bases, with 12 bases between them. This CDR3 has 17 residues. CDR1 is LNHNV and CDR2 is YYDKDF in the germline V gene (reference sequence). The CDR3 DNA sequence: TGTGCCACCAGCAGAGATTTAGGTGCGGGTAGCAATCAGCCCCAGCATTTT. Translation: CATSRDLGAGSNQPQHF.

This rearrangement joins TRBV13 to TRBJ2-3; D unclear. Germline V CDR1 and CDR2: PRHDT, FYEKMQ (reference sequence). The CDR3 sequence is 14 residues long. V was cut by 0 bases and J by 3 bases, with 7 bases left in between. The CDR3: CASSLGLGTDTQYF. The CDR3 coding sequence is TGTGCCAGCAGCTTAGGCCTCGGTACAGATACGCAGTATTTT. The whole variable domain, filled in from reference TRBV13 and TRBJ2-3, reads AAGVIQSPRHLIKEKRETATLKCYPIPRHDTVYWYQQGPGQDPQFLISFYEKMQSDKGSIPDRFSAQQFSDYHSELNMSSLELGDSALYFCASSLGLGTDTQYFGPGTRLTVL.

The chain uses TRBV7-9 and TRBJ2-7; TRBD1 aligns across 11 bases. This CDR3 spans 14 amino acids. J was trimmed by 3 bases and V by 5 bases; bases with no gene match: 3. CDR1 is SEHNR and CDR2 is FQNEAQ in the germline V gene (reference sequence). The CDR3: CASSPGQGVYEQYF. CDR3 nucleotides: TGTGCCAGCAGCCCGGGACAGGGGGTCTACGAGCAGTACTTC.

This clone was seen just once. The chain links TRBV5-4 to TRBJ2-3, with a tentative D call TRBD2 (5 bases). The CDR3 loop spans 13 amino acids. Germline V gene lookup returns CDR1 SGHNT and CDR2 YYREEE (reference sequence). V gave up 9 bases and J gave up 4 bases, with 15 bases separating them. Written as DNA, the CDR3 is TGTGCCACTGGGGATCAGGAGGCAGATACGCAGTATTTT. Amino acids: CATGDQEADTQYF.